There are a few counts of the clone carrying this T cell receptor (beta chain). Antigen: not known. The record originates from a study of T cells in localized non-small cell lung cancer. Overall study findings and caveats: Among the top 100 tumor clones, a median around 60 appeared in adjacent lung.

V lost 10 bases to trimming and J lost 6 bases; unmatched junction nucleotides: 7. This CDR3 spans 13 amino acids. CDR1 and CDR2 (germline): ENHRY, SYGVKD. Generated by immunoSEQ multiplex PCR, the TCRdb table keeps only in-frame clones and is missing some. Of 8,200 or so clones listed, roughly three fifths are singletons. The specimen was lymph node tissue, collected before any cancer treatment. This rearrangement joins TRBV10-3 to TRBJ1-4; 8 bases match TRBD1. This TCR was recovered from a male donor at least 60 years old with stage I squamous cell lung carcinoma. CDR3 nucleotides: TGTGCCAGCTCGGGACAGGCCGATGAAAAACTGTTTTTT. As protein: CASSGQADEKLFF.